These T cell receptor beta chains were read from a single sample in a study of identical twins. One entry per CDR3 protein, called by TCRdb with MiXCR from the 5' RACE reads. This table has fewer than 800,000 distinct CDR3 sequences, 7.1% appearing once. The same data also went into a second study, on yellow fever vaccine responses in identical twins.

Sample: PBMCs. These TCRs come from a woman under 30 in good health. Each CDR3 is given with its conserved first and last residue. The order of the fields is D gene, V gene, clone size, J gene, CDR3 protein, CDR3 DNA. The D gene is left open where the match is weak. A clone size is listed for some rows: how often the clone was seen (once, few, many), or a class if it is expanded.

NA,TRBV5-1,NA,TRBJ1-1,CASSFGGSVNTEAFF,TGCGCCAGCAGCTTCGGGGGATCTGTGAACACTGAAGCTTTCTTT
NA,TRBV10-3,many,TRBJ1-5,CAISDYGQPQHF,TGTGCCATCAGTGATTATGGCCAGCCCCAGCATTTT
NA,TRBV7-9,many,TRBJ2-2,CASSTDRNTGELFF,TGTGCCAGCAGCACGGACAGGAACACCGGGGAGCTGTTTTTT
NA,TRBV12-3/TRBV12-4,many,TRBJ1-1,CASSEVATTEAFF,TGTGCCAGCAGTGAGGTAGCAACCACTGAAGCTTTCTTT
NA,TRBV29-1,few,TRBJ1-2,CSVAGSDANYGYTF,TGCAGCGTTGCAGGGTCCGACGCTAACTATGGCTACACCTTC
NA,TRBV15,many,TRBJ2-5,CATSRVFTIRTQYF,TGTGCCACCAGCAGAGTTTTCACCATTCGGACCCAGTACTTC
NA,TRBV18,few,TRBJ2-3,CASSPVSGSTDTQYF,TGTGCCAGCTCACCGGTGTCCGGTAGCACAGATACGCAGTATTTT
NA,TRBV4-1,NA,TRBJ1-1,CASSRTALNTEAFF,TGCGCCAGCAGTCGGACAGCTTTGAACACTGAAGCTTTCTTT
NA,TRBV20-1,few,TRBJ2-2,CSARVGGMNTGELFF,TGCAGTGCTAGAGTTGGGGGGATGAACACCGGGGAGCTGTTTTTT
TRBD2,TRBV12-3/TRBV12-4,many,TRBJ2-3,CASSRGLAGGDTQYF,TGTGCCAGCAGCCGAGGACTAGCGGGGGGAGATACGCAGTATTTT
TRBD2,TRBV20-1,few,TRBJ2-5,CSARGPLASGSLETQYF,TGCAGTGCTAGAGGTCCCCTGGCTAGCGGGAGTTTGGAGACCCAGTACTTC
TRBD2,TRBV20-1,few,TRBJ2-3,CSARVRLAQDTQYF,TGCAGTGCTAGAGTGCGACTAGCGCAAGATACGCAGTATTTT
TRBD2,TRBV6-2/TRBV6-3,NA,TRBJ2-1,CASSRIGLAGVWGRNEQFF,TGTGCCAGCAGTCGCATCGGACTAGCGGGAGTTTGGGGGCGCAATGAGCAGTTCTTC
NA,TRBV11-2,few,TRBJ1-5,CASSLESSNQPQHF,TGTGCCAGCAGCTTAGAGTCCAGCAATCAGCCCCAGCATTTT
TRBD2,TRBV15,few,TRBJ2-5,CATSRVGRALETQYF,TGTGCCACCAGTCGGGTCGGGAGGGCCCTCGAGACCCAGTACTTC
NA,TRBV28,few,TRBJ2-7,CASRPTVYEQYF,TGTGCCAGCAGACCTACAGTCTACGAGCAGTACTTC
NA,TRBV7-9,NA,TRBJ2-1,CASTLSWGTHNEQFF,TGTGCCAGCACCCTATCTTGGGGCACACACAATGAGCAGTTCTTC
TRBD1,TRBV11-2,NA,TRBJ2-5,CASRTPGQGRAGETQYF,TGTGCCAGCAGAACACCGGGACAGGGGAGGGCCGGAGAGACCCAGTACTTC
TRBD1,TRBV9,many,TRBJ2-2,CASSVAPPQGARTGELFF,TGTGCCAGCAGCGTAGCCCCTCCCCAGGGGGCGCGGACCGGGGAGCTGTTTTTT
NA,TRBV5-1,many,TRBJ1-1,CASSLLAGGGIRSGDTEAFF,TGCGCCAGCAGCTTATTGGCCGGGGGCGGAATTAGAAGTGGAGACACTGAAGCTTTCTTT
TRBD1,TRBV7-6,NA,TRBJ2-2,CASSLGFDRESGELFF,TGTGCCAGCAGCTTAGGATTCGACAGGGAGTCCGGGGAGCTGTTTTTT
NA,TRBV10-3,many,TRBJ2-1,CAIRPNRDPSYNEQFF,TGTGCCATCAGGCCAAACCGGGATCCCTCCTACAATGAGCAGTTCTTC
NA,TRBV4-1,few,TRBJ2-1,CATTLGGGDYNEQFF,TGCGCCACCACCTTAGGGGGAGGGGACTACAATGAGCAGTTCTTC
TRBD2,TRBV3-1,many,TRBJ2-1,CASSQDLAGGYNEQFF,TGTGCCAGCAGCCAAGATTTGGCGGGGGGTTACAATGAGCAGTTCTTC
TRBD1,TRBV25-1,NA,TRBJ2-7,CASSDKQGESSYEQYF,TGTGCCAGCAGTGACAAACAGGGGGAAAGCTCCTACGAGCAGTACTTC
TRBD2,TRBV6-5,NA,TRBJ2-1,CASSYPVRGSSGKGEQFF,TGTGCCAGCAGTTACCCCGTCCGGGGGTCTAGCGGGAAGGGTGAGCAGTTCTTC
NA,TRBV25-1,NA,TRBJ2-6,CASRAQGDVDSGANVLTF,TGTGCCAGCCGCGCCCAGGGAGACGTAGACTCTGGGGCCAACGTCCTGACTTTC
NA,TRBV7-2,NA,TRBJ2-2,CASSLFGGDHTGELFF,TGTGCCAGCAGCTTATTCGGCGGAGATCACACCGGGGAGCTGTTTTTT
NA,TRBV29-1,many,TRBJ1-1,CSVYQGNTEAFF,TGCAGCGTCTACCAGGGGAACACTGAAGCTTTCTTT
NA,TRBV4-1,NA,TRBJ1-5,CASSQESGAGQPQHF,TGCGCCAGCAGCCAAGAGTCAGGGGCCGGGCAGCCCCAGCATTTT
NA,TRBV6-2/TRBV6-3,few,TRBJ2-5,CASSYQAVRETQYF,TGTGCCAGCAGTTACCAGGCGGTTCGAGAGACCCAGTACTTC
NA,TRBV7-2,many,TRBJ1-5,CASSLALGRQPQHF,TGTGCCAGCAGCTTAGCGCTAGGTAGGCAGCCCCAGCATTTT
NA,TRBV6-5,few,TRBJ1-1,CASSYSQIQNTEAFF,TGTGCCAGCAGTTACTCACAGATACAGAACACTGAAGCTTTCTTT
NA,TRBV20-1,NA,TRBJ2-1,CSAREPKGSNYNEQFF,TGCAGTGCTAGAGAGCCCAAGGGGAGTAACTACAATGAGCAGTTCTTC
NA,TRBV12-3/TRBV12-4,many,TRBJ1-5,CASSINRSNQPQHF,TGTGCCAGCAGTATAAACAGAAGCAATCAGCCCCAGCATTTT
NA,TRBV3-1,few,TRBJ2-1,CASSHGTATLVLSEQFF,TGTGCCAGCAGCCATGGAACAGCGACCCTAGTCCTGTCTGAGCAGTTCTTC
TRBD2,TRBV7-2,NA,TRBJ2-7,CASSISGSPHYEQYF,TGTGCCAGCAGCATTAGCGGGAGTCCACACTACGAGCAGTACTTC